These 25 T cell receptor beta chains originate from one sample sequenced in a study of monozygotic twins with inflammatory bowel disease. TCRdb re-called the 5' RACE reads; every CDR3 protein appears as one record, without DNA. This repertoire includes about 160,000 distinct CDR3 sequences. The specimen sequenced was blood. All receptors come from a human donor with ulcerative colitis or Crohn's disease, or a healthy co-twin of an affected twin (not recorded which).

CDR3 in amino acids: CASSPPEQTPNEQFF. The chain combines TRBV28 with TRBJ2-1; TCRdb returns TRBD1, unconfirmable since there is no DNA. The CDR3 is 15 amino acids. Germline V lookup: CDR1 MDHEN, CDR2 SYDVKM.

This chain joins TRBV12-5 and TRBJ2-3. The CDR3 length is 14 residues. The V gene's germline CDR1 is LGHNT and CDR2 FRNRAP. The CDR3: CASGLLDATDTQYF. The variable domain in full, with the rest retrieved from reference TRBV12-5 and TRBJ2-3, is DARVTQTPRHKVTEMGQEVTMRCQPILGHNTVFWYRQTMMQGLELLAYFRNRAPLDDSGMPKDRFSAEMPDATLATLKIQPSEPRDSAVYFCASGLLDATDTQYFGPGTRLTVL.

CDR3 in amino acids: CAIRQNYGYTF. The chain has TRBV10-3 and TRBJ1-2. Germline V gene sequence: CDR1 ENHRY, CDR2 SYGVKD. The CDR3 has 11 amino acids.

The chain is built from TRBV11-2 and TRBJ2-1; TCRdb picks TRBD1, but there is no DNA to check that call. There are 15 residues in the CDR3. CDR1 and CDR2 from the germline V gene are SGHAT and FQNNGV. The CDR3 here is CASSLEGQTYNEQFF.

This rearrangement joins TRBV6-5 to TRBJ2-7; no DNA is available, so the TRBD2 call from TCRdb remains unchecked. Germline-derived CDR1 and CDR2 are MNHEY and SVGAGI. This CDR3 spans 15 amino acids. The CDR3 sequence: CASSYKASGSYEQYF.

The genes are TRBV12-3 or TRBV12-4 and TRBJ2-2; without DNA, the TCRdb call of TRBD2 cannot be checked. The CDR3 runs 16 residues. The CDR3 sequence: CASSFGLAGGIGELFF.

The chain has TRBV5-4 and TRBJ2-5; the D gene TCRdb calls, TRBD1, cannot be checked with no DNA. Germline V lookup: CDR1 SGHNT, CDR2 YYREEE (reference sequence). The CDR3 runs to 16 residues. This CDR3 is CASSVEISAPQETQYF.

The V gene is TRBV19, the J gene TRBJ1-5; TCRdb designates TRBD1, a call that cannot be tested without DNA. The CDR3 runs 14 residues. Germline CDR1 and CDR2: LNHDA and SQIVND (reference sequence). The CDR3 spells CASGTGAMMGPQHF.

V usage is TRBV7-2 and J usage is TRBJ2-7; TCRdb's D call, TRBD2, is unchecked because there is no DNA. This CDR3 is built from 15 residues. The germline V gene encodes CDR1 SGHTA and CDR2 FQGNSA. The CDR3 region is CASSLGVAFTYEQYF. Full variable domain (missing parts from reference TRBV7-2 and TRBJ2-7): GAGVSQSPSNKVTEKGKDVELRCDPISGHTALYWYRQSLGQGLEFLIYFQGNSAPDKSGLPSDRFSAERTGGSVSTLTIQRTQQEDSAVYLCASSLGVAFTYEQYFGPGTRLTVT.

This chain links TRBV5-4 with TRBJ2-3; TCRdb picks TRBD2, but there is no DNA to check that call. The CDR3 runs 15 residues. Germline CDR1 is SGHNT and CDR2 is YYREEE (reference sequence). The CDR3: CASSLVAGRPDTQYF.

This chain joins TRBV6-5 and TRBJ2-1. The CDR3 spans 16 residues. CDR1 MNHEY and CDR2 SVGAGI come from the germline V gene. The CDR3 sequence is CASSSAGVSSYNEQFF.

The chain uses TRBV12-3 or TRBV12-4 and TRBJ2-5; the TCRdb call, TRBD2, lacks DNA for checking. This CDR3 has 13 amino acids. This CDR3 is CASSSGRARDQYF.

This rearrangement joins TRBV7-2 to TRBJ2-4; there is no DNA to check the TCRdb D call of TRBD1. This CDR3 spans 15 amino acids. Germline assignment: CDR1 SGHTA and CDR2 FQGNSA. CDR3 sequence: CASSLEQGYSNIQYF.

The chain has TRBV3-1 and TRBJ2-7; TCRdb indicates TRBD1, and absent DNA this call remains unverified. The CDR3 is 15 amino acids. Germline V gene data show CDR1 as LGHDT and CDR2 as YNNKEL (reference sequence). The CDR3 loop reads CASSQEPMGQIEQYF.

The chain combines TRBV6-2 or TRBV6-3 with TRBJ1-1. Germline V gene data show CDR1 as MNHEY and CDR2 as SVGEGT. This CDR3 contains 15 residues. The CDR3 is CASSYSPGQRGEAFF.

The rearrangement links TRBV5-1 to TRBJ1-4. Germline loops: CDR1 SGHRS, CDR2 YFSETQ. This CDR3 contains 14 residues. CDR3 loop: CASSLVEVGEKLFF.

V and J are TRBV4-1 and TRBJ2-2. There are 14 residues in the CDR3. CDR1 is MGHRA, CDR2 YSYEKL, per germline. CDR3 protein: CASSQVTNTGELFF.

Here the CDR3 reads CASSQTKGASYNEQFF. This chain connects TRBV7-7 to TRBJ2-1; lacking DNA, the TRBD1 call made by TCRdb goes unchecked. Looked up from germline, CDR1 is SSHAT and CDR2 is FNYEAQ (reference sequence). CDR3 length: 16 residues.

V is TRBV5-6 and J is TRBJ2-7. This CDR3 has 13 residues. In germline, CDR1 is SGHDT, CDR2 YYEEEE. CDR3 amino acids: CASSPPFSYEQYF.

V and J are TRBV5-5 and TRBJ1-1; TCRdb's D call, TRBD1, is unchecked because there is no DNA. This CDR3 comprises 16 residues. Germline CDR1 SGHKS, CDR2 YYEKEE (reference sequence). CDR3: CASSPRSGPAGTEAFF. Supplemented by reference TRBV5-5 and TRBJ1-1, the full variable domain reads DAGVTQSPTHLIKTRGQQVTLRCSPISGHKSVSWYQQVLGQGPQFIFQYYEKEERGRGNFPDRFSARQFPNYSSELNVNALLLGDSALYLCASSPRSGPAGTEAFFGQGTRLTVV.

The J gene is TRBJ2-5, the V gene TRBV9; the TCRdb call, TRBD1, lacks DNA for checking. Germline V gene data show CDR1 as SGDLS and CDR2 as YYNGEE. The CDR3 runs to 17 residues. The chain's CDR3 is CASSSDLAGGFEETQYF.

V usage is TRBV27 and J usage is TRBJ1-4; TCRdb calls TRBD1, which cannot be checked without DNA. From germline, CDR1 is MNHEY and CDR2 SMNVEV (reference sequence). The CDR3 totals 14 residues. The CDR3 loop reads CASNSGGFNEKLFF.

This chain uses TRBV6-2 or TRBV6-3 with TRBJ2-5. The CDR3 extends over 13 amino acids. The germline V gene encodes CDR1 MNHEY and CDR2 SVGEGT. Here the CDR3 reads CASSNRVEETQYF.

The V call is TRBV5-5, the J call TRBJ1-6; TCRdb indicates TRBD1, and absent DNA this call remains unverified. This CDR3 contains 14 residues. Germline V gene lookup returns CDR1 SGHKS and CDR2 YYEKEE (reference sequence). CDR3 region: CASSLAQGDSPLHF. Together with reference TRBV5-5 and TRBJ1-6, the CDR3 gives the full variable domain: DAGVTQSPTHLIKTRGQQVTLRCSPISGHKSVSWYQQVLGQGPQFIFQYYEKEERGRGNFPDRFSARQFPNYSSELNVNALLLGDSALYLCASSLAQGDSPLHFGNGTRLTVT.

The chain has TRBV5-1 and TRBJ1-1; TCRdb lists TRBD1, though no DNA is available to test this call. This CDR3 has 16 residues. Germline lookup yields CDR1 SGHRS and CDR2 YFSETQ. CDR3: CASSLGADRVEPEAFF.